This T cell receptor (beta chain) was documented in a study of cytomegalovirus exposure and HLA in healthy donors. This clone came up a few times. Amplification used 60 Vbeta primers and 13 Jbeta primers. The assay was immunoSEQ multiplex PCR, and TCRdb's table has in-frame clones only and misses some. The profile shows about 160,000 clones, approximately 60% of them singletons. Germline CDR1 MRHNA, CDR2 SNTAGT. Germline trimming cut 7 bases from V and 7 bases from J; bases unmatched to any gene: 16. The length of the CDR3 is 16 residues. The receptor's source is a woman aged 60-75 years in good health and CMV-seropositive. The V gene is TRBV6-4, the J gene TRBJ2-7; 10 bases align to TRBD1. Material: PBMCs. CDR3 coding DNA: TGTGCCAGCATTCCAACCCCGGGGACAGGGGTTGGAGAGCAGTACTTC. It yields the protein CASIPTPGTGVGEQYF.